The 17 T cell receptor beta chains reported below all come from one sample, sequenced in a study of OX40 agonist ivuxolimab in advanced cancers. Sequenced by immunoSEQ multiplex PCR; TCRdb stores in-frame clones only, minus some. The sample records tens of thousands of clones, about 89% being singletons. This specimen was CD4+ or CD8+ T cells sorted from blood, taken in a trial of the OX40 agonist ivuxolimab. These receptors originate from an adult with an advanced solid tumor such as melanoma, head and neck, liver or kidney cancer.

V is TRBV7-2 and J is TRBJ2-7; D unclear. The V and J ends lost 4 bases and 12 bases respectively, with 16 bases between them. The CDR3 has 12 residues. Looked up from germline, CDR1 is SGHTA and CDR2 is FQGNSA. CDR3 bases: TGTGCCAGCAGCTGGAGACGTGAGGTGGTGTACTTC. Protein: CASSWRREVVYF.

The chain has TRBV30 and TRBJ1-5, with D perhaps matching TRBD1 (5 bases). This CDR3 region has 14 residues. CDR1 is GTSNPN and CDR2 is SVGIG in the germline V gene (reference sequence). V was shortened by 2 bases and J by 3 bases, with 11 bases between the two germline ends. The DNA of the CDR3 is TGTGCCTGGAGTCCGGGACTATACAATCAGCCCCAGCATTTT. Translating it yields CAWSPGLYNQPQHF. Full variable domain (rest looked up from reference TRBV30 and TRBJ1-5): SQTIHQWPATLVQPVGSPLSLECTVEGTSNPNLYWYRQAAGRGLQLLFYSVGIGQISSEVPQNLSASRPQDRQFILSSKKLLLSDSGFYLCAWSPGLYNQPQHFGDGTRLSIL.

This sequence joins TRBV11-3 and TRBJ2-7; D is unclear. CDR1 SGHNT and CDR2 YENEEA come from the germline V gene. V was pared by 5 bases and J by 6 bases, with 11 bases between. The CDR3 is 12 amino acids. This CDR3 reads CASSLLRREQYF. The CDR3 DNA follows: TGTGCCAGCAGCCTACTTCGGCGCGAGCAGTACTTC.

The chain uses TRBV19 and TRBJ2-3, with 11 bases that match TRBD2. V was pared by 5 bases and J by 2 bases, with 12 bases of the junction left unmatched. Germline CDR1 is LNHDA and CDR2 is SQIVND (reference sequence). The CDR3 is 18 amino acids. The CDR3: CASSEVGLAGGYTDTQYF. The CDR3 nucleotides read TGTGCCAGTAGTGAAGTGGGGCTAGCGGGAGGCTACACAGATACGCAGTATTTT.

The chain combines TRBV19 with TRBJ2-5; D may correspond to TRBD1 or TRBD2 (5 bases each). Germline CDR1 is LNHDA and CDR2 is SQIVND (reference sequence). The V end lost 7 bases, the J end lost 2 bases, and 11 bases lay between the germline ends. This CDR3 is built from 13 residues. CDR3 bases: TGTGCCAGTAACCGGGGCAGGCAAGAGACCCAGTACTTC. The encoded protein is CASNRGRQETQYF.

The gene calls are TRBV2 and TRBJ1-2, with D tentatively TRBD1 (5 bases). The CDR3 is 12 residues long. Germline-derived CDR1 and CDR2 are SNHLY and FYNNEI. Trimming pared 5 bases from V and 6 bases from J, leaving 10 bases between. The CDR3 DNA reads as TGTGCCAGCAGTCAGCAGGGAGATGGCTACACCTTC. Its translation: CASSQQGDGYTF. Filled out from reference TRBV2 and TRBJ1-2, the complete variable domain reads EPEVTQTPSHQVTQMGQEVILRCVPISNHLYFYWYRQILGQKVEFLVSFYNNEISEKSEIFDDQFSVERPDGSNFTLKIRSTKLEDSAMYFCASSQQGDGYTFGSGTRLTVV.

The CDR3 spells CATEAGGGRGKLFF. The CDR3 DNA sequence: TGTGCCACGGAAGCGGGAGGGGGCCGGGGAAAACTGTTTTTT. V usage is TRBV11-2 and J usage is TRBJ1-4, with TRBD1 identical over 7 bases. This CDR3 has 14 amino acids. V shed 10 bases and J 10 bases; nucleotides not matched to a gene: 15. In germline, CDR1 is SGHAT, CDR2 FQNNGV.

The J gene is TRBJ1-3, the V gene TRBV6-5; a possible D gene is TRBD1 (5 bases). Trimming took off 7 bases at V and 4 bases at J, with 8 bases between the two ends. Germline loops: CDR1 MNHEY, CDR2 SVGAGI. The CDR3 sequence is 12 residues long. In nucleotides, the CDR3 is TGTGCCAGCACGGGGCCGGGAAACACCATATATTTT. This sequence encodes CASTGPGNTIYF.

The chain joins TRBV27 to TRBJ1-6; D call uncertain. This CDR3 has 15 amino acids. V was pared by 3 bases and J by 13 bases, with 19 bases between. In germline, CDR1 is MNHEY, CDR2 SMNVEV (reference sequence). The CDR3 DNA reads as TGTGCCAGCAGTTTGGGTATCGGATGGGGTTTCCCCCTCCACTTT. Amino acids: CASSLGIGWGFPLHF.

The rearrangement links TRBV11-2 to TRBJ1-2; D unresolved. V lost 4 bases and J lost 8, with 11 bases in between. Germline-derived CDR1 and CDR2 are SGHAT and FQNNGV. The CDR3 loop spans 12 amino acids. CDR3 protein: CASSSEYRGYTF. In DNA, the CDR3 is TGTGCCAGCAGCTCCGAATACCGCGGCTACACCTTC.

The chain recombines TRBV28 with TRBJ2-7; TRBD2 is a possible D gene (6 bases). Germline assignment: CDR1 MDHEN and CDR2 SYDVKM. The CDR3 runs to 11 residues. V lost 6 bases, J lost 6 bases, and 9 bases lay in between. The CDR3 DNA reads TGTGCCAGCAGCCGGCGGGGCGAGCAGTACTTC. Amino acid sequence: CASSRRGEQYF.

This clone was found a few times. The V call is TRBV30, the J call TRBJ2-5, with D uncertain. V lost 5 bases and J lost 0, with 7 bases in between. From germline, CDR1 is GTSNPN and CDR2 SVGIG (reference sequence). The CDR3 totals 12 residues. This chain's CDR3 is CAWQPYQETQYF. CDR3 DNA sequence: TGTGCCTGGCAACCGTACCAAGAGACCCAGTACTTC.

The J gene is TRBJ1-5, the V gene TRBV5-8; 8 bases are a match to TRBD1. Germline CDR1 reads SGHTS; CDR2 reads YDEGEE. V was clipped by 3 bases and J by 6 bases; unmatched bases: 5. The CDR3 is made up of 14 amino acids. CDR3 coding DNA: TGTGCCAGCAGCTGGACAGGGCGGCTTCAGCCCCAGCATTTT. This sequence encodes CASSWTGRLQPQHF.

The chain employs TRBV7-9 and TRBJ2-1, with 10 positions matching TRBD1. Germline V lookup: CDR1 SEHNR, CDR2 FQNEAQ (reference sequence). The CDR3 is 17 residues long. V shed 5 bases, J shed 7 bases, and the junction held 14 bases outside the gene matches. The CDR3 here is CASSLDRGPAVWNEQFF. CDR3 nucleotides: TGTGCCAGCAGCCTTGACAGGGGGCCAGCGGTATGGAATGAGCAGTTCTTC.

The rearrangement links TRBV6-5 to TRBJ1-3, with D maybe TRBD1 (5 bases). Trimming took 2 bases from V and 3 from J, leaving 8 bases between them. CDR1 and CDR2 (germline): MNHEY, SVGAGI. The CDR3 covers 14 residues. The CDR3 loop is CASSYGGFGNTIYF. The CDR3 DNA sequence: TGTGCCAGCAGTTACGGGGGTTTTGGAAACACCATATATTTT.

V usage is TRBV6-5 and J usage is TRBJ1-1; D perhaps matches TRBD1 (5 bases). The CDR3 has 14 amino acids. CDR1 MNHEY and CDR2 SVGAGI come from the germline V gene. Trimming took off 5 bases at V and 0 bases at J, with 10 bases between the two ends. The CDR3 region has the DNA TGTGCCAGCAGTGCCCGACAGTTGAACACTGAAGCTTTCTTT. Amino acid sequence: CASSARQLNTEAFF.

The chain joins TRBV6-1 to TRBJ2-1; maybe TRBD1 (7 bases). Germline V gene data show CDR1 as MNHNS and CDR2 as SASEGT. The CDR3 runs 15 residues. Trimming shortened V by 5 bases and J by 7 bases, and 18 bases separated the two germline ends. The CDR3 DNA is TGTGCCAGCAGTCCCAGGGGGAGGCTGGGAAATGAGCAGTTCTTC. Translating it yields CASSPRGRLGNEQFF.